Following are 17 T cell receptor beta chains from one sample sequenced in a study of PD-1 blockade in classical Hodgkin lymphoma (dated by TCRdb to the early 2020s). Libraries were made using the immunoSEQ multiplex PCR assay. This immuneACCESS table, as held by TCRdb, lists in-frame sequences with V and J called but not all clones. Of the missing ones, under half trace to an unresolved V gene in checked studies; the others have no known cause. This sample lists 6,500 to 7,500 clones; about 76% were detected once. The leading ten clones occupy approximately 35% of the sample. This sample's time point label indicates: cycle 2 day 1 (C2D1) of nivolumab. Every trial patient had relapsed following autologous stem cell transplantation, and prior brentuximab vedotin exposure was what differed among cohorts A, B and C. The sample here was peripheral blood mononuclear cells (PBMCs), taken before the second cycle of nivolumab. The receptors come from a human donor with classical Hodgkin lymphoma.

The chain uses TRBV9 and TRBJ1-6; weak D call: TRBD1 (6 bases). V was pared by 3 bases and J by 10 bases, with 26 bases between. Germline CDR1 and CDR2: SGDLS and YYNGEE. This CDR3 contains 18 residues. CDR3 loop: CASSAHRTGWGLGSPLHF. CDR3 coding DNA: TGTGCCAGCAGCGCCCATCGAACAGGGTGGGGTTTGGGATCACCCCTCCACTTT.

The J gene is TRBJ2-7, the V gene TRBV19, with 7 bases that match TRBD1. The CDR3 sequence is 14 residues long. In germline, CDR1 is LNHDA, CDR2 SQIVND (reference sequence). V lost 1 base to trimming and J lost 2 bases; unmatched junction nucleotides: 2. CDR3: CASSIGTGPYEQYF. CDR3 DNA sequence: TGTGCCAGTAGTATAGGGACAGGTCCCTACGAGCAGTACTTC.

CDR3 in amino acids: CSVETSGKGGEQYF. The CDR3 coding sequence is TGCAGCGTTGAAACCAGCGGGAAAGGTGGCGAGCAGTACTTC. The rearrangement links TRBV29-1 to TRBJ2-7, with 7 bases identical to TRBD2. V was pared by 2 bases and J by 6 bases, with 10 bases of the junction left unmatched. The germline CDR1 and CDR2 sequences are SQVTM and ANQGSEA. The CDR3 extends over 14 amino acids.

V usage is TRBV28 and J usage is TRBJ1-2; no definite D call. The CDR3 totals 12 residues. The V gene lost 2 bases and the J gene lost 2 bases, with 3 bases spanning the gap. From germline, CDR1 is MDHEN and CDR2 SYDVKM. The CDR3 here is CASSLRNYGYTF. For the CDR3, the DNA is TGTGCCAGCAGTTTACGGAACTATGGCTACACCTTC.

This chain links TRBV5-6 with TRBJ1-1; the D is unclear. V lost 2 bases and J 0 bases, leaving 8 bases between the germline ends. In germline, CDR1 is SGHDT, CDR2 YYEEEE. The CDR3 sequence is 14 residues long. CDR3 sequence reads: CASSLGRLNTEAFF. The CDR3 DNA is TGTGCCAGCAGCTTAGGACGGTTGAACACTGAAGCTTTCTTT.

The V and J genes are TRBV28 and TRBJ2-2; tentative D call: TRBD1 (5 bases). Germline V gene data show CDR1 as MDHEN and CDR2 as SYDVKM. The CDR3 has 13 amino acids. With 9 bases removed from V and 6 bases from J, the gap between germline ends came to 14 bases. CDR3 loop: CASILQVPGELFF. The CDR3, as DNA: TGTGCCAGTATACTACAGGTTCCCGGGGAGCTGTTTTTT.

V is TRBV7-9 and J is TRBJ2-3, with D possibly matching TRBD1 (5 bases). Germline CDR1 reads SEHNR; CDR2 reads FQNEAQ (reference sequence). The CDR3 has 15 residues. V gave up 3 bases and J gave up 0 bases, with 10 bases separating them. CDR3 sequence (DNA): TGTGCCAGCAGCTTGGGGCAGGGTAGCACAGATACGCAGTATTTT. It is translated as CASSLGQGSTDTQYF. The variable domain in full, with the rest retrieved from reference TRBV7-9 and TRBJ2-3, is DTGVSQNPRHKITKRGQNVTFRCDPISEHNRLYWYRQTLGQGPEFLTYFQNEAQLEKSRLLSDRFSAERPKGSFSTLEIQRTEQGDSAMYLCASSLGQGSTDTQYFGPGTRLTVL.

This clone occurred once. For the CDR3, the DNA is TGTGCCAGCTGTCAGGGGGCTAGGACTGAAGCTTTCTTT. This sequence encodes CASCQGARTEAFF. This rearrangement joins TRBV28 to TRBJ1-1; 8 positions match TRBD1. CDR3 size: 13 residues. V trimming: 8 bases; J trimming: 5 bases; junction bases outside the gene matches: 7. Germline CDR1 reads MDHEN; CDR2 reads SYDVKM.

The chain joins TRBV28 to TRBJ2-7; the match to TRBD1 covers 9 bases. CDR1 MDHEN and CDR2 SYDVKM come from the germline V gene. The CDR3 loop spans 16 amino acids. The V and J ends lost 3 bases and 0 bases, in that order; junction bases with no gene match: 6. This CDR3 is CASSLVTQGASYEQYF. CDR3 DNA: TGTGCCAGCAGTTTGGTGACACAGGGGGCCTCCTACGAGCAGTACTTC.

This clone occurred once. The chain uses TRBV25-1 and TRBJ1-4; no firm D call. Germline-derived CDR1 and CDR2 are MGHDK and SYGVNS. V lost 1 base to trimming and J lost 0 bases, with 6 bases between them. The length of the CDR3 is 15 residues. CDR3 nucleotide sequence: TGTGCCAGCAGTGAATCACTAGCAACTAATGAAAAACTGTTTTTT. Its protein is CASSESLATNEKLFF.

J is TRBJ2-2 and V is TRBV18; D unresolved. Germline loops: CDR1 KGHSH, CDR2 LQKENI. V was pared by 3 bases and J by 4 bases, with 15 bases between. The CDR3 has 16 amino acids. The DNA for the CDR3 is TGTGCCAGCTCACCTTCGGGCCTAGATTTCACCGGGGAGCTGTTTTTT. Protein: CASSPSGLDFTGELFF. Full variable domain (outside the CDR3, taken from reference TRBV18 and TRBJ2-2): NAGVMQNPRHLVRRRGQEARLRCSPMKGHSHVYWYRQLPEEGLKFMVYLQKENIIDESGMPKERFSAEFPKEGPSILRIQQVVRGDSAAYFCASSPSGLDFTGELFFGEGSRLTVL.

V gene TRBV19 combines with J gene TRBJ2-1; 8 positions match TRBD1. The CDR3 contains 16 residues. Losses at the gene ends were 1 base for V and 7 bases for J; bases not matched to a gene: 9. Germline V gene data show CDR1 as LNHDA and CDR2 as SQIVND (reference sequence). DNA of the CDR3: TGTGCCAGTAGTATAGGAACGGGGACAGGCCTAAATGAGCAGTTCTTC. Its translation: CASSIGTGTGLNEQFF.

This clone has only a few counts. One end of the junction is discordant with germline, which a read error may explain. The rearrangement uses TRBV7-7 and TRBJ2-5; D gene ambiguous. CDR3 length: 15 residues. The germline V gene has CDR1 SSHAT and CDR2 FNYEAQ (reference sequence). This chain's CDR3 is CASSSHLGLGETQYF. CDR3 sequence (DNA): TGTGCTAGCAGTTCACACCTTGGGCTAGGGGAGACCCAGTACTTC.

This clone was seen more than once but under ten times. CDR3 region: CASSSQSGLAEETQYF. Written as DNA, the CDR3 is TGTGCCAGCAGCTCACAATCGGGACTAGCGGAAGAGACCCAGTACTTC. The V call is TRBV7-3, the J call TRBJ2-5; the match to TRBD2 covers 11 bases. With V trimmed by 4 bases and J by 3 bases, 7 bases remained unmatched. Germline-derived CDR1 and CDR2 are SGHTA and FQGTGA. The CDR3 loop spans 16 amino acids.

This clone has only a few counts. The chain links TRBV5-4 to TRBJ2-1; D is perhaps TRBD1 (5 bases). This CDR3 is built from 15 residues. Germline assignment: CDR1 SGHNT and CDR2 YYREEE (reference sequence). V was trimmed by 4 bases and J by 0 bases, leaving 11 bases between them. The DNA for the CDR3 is TGTGCCAGCAGCCTCTGGGGCTTCTCCTACAATGAGCAGTTCTTC. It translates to CASSLWGFSYNEQFF. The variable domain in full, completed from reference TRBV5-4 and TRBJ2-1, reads ETGVTQSPTHLIKTRGQQVTLRCSSQSGHNTVSWYQQALGQGPQFIFQYYREEENGRGNFPPRFSGLQFPNYSSELNVNALELDDSALYLCASSLWGFSYNEQFFGPGTRLTVL.

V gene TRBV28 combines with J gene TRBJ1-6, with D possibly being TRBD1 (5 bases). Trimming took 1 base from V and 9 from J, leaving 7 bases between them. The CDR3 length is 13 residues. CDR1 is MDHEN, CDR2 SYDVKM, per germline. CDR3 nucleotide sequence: TGTGCCAGCAGTTTATCGGGGGGTTCACCCCTCCACTTT. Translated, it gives CASSLSGGSPLHF.

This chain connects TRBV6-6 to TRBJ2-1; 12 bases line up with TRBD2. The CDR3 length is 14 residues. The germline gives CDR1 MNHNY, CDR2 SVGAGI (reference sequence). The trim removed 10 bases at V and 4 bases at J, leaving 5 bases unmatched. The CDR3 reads CAILLAGGYNEQFF. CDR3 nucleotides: TGTGCCATCTTACTAGCGGGGGGATACAATGAGCAGTTCTTC.